Shown below are 17 T cell receptor beta chains from a single sample sequenced in a study of metastatic and nonmetastatic thyroid tumors. Each patient came to thyroid surgery without any prior treatment (of any kind). Using MiXCR, TCRdb re-called clones from the PCR reads. The sample holds around 15,000 clones, roughly 19% seen once. The sequencing input was blood. Receptor source: a female donor with papillary thyroid cancer or a benign thyroid nodule (not recorded which). Some clones in this sample may be carry-over from other donors' samples.

This clone was seen a handful of times. A single base separates this from a much larger clone, so it may be a read error. Additional DNA sequences in this sample encode the identical CDR3. The genes are TRBV19 and TRBJ1-4; D unresolved. CDR1 LNHDA and CDR2 SQIVND come from the germline V gene (reference sequence). Trimming stripped 7 bases from V and 7 bases from J, with 19 bases between. The CDR3 length is 15 residues. The DNA for the CDR3 is TGTGCCAGTACCCCCCTGGGCACAGTTGGTGAAAAACTGTTTTTT. It encodes CASTPLGTVGEKLFF.

This clone was counted ten times or more. The chain has TRBV29-1 and TRBJ2-3, with D tentatively TRBD2 (7 bases). Trimming cost V 0 bases and J 4 bases, with 14 bases left between them. The CDR3 is made up of 15 amino acids. Germline lookup yields CDR1 SQVTM and CDR2 ANQGSEA. The CDR3 region has the DNA TGCAGCGTTGAAGACGGGGGGCTTCGCGCAGATACGCAGTATTTT. Translated, it gives CSVEDGGLRADTQYF.

The chain uses TRBV3-1 and TRBJ2-3, with D tentatively TRBD2 (6 bases). The CDR3 extends over 17 amino acids. V lost 0 bases and J 6 bases, leaving 19 bases between the germline ends. Per the germline V gene, CDR1 is LGHDT and CDR2 is YNNKEL (reference sequence). The CDR3 sequence: CASSQDIGAGLTDTQYF. The CDR3 DNA is TGTGCCAGCAGCCAAGATATTGGCGCGGGGCTCACGGATACGCAGTATTTT.

This clone occurred many times. V usage is TRBV12-5 and J usage is TRBJ1-2; D might be TRBD1 (5 bases). The CDR3 extends over 17 amino acids. Germline values: CDR1 LGHNT, CDR2 FRNRAP. V lost 6 bases and J lost 7, with 27 bases in between. The CDR3 spells CASGAFGRGRVFGGYTF. The CDR3 DNA follows: TGTGCTAGTGGGGCTTTTGGCCGTGGCAGGGTATTCGGTGGCTACACCTTC.

Judged by abundance, this clone is medium-sized. This chain joins TRBV2 and TRBJ2-5; 7 positions match TRBD1. This CDR3 spans 14 amino acids. Germline-derived CDR1 and CDR2 are SNHLY and FYNNEI. V was clipped by 6 bases and J by 5 bases; unmatched bases: 9. The CDR3 bases are TGTGCCAGCAGCTTGGACAGGTCTTGGGAGACCCAGTACTTC. It specifies CASSLDRSWETQYF.

Comments on this clone: Sequence at one end of the junction differs from germline and may be a read error. This chain uses TRBV7-9 with TRBJ2-3; tentative D call: TRBD1 (5 bases). The CDR3 sequence is 13 residues long. Per germline, CDR1 SEHNR and CDR2 FQNEAQ (reference sequence). The CDR3 DNA reads TGTGCCACGACAGTGGACGGAACAGATGCGCAGTATTTT. It codes for CATTVDGTDAQYF.

Ten or more counts support this clone. This chain joins TRBV7-8 and TRBJ2-3; D is tentatively TRBD1 or TRBD2 (5 bases each). The CDR3 sequence is 15 residues long. CDR1 is SGHVS, CDR2 FQNEAQ, per germline. The V gene lost 8 bases and the J gene lost 0 bases, with 15 bases spanning the gap. The CDR3 coding sequence is TGTGCCAGCGGGGCCCTGGGGGAAAGCACAGATACGCAGTATTTT. Its protein is CASGALGESTDTQYF.

The chain carries TRBV6-1 and TRBJ2-3, with 10 positions matching TRBD1. CDR3 length: 14 residues. Germline values: CDR1 MNHNS, CDR2 SASEGT. With 3 bases clipped from V and 4 bases from J, the junction kept 1 base outside the gene matches. In nucleotides, the CDR3 is TGTGCCAGCAGTGACGGACAGGGGGCAGATACGCAGTATTTT. The encoded protein is CASSDGQGADTQYF.

In its sample, this clone was seen once. The chain carries TRBV19 and TRBJ2-2; tentatively, D is TRBD1 (6 bases). Germline-derived CDR1 and CDR2 are LNHDA and SQIVND (reference sequence). Trimming removed 1 base from V and 5 bases from J, with 11 bases in between. This CDR3 has 15 amino acids. CDR3 amino acids: CASSIVAGTTGELFF. The CDR3 coding sequence is TGTGCCAGTAGTATAGTTGCCGGGACAACCGGGGAGCTGTTTTTT.

This clone is medium-sized by share. The J gene is TRBJ2-1, the V gene TRBV2, with D perhaps TRBD1 (5 bases). Germline V gives CDR1 SNHLY, CDR2 FYNNEI. Trimming pared 6 bases from V and 0 bases from J, leaving 12 bases between. The CDR3 has 15 amino acids. Here the CDR3 DNA reads TGTGCCAGCAGCGGTGACAGTCCCTCCTACAATGAGCAGTTCTTC. Translating it yields CASSGDSPSYNEQFF.

CDR3 sequence (DNA): TGCGCCAGCAGCCCCTCACTGTGTGAGGGGGTGTTCTTC. Protein product: CASSPSLCEGVFF. The chain combines TRBV5-1 with TRBJ2-1; D might be TRBD1 (6 bases). The CDR3 is 13 residues long. Germline CDR1 SGHRS, CDR2 YFSETQ. Trimming left V 4 bases short and J 15 bases short, with 20 bases between.

In this sample, this clone turned up a few times. J is TRBJ2-2 and V is TRBV6-1; the match to TRBD1 covers 7 bases. V lost 6 bases to trimming and J lost 6 bases; unmatched junction nucleotides: 7. The germline V gene has CDR1 MNHNS and CDR2 SASEGT. The length of the CDR3 is 14 residues. CDR3 protein: CASRLGGGPGELFF. The CDR3 DNA follows: TGTGCCAGCAGGCTAGGGGGCGGCCCCGGGGAGCTGTTTTTT.

This clone was seen at least ten times. The rearrangement uses TRBV7-2 and TRBJ2-1; 11 nucleotides agree with TRBD2. The CDR3 loop spans 19 amino acids. Germline trimming cut 2 bases from V and 2 bases from J; bases unmatched to any gene: 11. Germline CDR1 reads SGHTA; CDR2 reads FQGNSA. The DNA of the CDR3 is TGTGCCAGCAGCTTACAGGGACTAGCGGAAGGCGGGACCTACAATGAGCAGTTCTTC. Its translation: CASSLQGLAEGGTYNEQFF.

The chain recombines TRBV6-2 or TRBV6-3 with TRBJ2-3; D remains ambiguous. The CDR3 spans 12 residues. The germline gives CDR1 MNHEY, CDR2 SVGEGT. V shed 7 bases and J shed 6 bases, with 11 bases lying between them. Written as DNA, the CDR3 is TGTGCCAGCAAAGCTTCATCGGATACGCAGTATTTT. Amino acids: CASKASSDTQYF.

This clone is medium-sized in the sample. The rearrangement links TRBV28 to TRBJ1-3; D gene uncertain. The CDR3 contains 17 residues. V lost 3 bases and J lost 2, with 17 bases in between. CDR1 is MDHEN, CDR2 SYDVKM, per germline. The CDR3: CASSFKAGRVTGNTIYF. The CDR3 DNA reads as TGTGCCAGCAGTTTTAAGGCCGGGAGGGTTACTGGAAACACCATATATTTT.

In its sample, this clone was seen many times. The gene calls are TRBV16 and TRBJ2-1, with a possible D match to TRBD1 (6 bases). The CDR3 consists of 12 residues. The V and J ends lost 2 bases and 9 bases respectively, with 8 bases between them. Germline V lookup: CDR1 KGHSY, CDR2 FQNENV. The CDR3 sequence is CASSQEGGEQFF. The CDR3 coding sequence is TGTGCCAGCAGCCAAGAAGGGGGTGAGCAGTTCTTC.

The chain joins TRBV30 to TRBJ2-7; D is uncertain. V lost 0 bases to trimming and J lost 2 bases, with 11 bases between them. CDR3 length: 14 amino acids. Germline V lookup: CDR1 GTSNPN, CDR2 SVGIG (reference sequence). CDR3 amino acids: CAWSVLGTAYEQYF. DNA for the CDR3: TGTGCCTGGAGTGTCCTCGGAACAGCCTACGAGCAGTACTTC.